This T cell receptor beta chain was identified during a study of shared clonotypes between healthy human individuals. Naive CD8 populations comprised CD45RO-negative cells positively selected for CCR7, excluding terminally differentiated effector memory CD45RA+ cells. Donors comprised only Caucasian adults living in Nashville, Tennessee. The germline CDR1 and CDR2 sequences are LGHNA and YNFKEQ. V lost 1 base to trimming and J lost 7 bases, with 13 bases between them. CDR3 length: 14 residues. Sequencing used immunoSEQ multiplex PCR; TCRdb keeps in-frame clones, though not all of them. The table shows roughly 890,000 clones, with nearly 95% occurring only once.

The chain carries TRBV4-2 and TRBJ1-1, with D maybe TRBD1 (6 bases). The specimen was naive CD8+ T cells sorted from blood. This receptor was obtained from a man aged 25 to 45 in good health. This CDR3 reads CASSQGGTRNEAFF. CDR3 DNA sequence: TGTGCCAGCAGCCAAGGGGGGACACGGAATGAAGCTTTCTTT.